One sample yielded the 31 T cell receptor beta chains listed below, sequenced in a study of blood T cell repertoires in COVID-19. The assay was immunoSEQ multiplex PCR, and TCRdb's table has in-frame clones only and misses some. The table has about 34,000 clones, about 85% seen once; the top ten hold around 3.2%. The source material was peripheral blood. The receptors shown here come from a man aged 70 or older with COVID-19, enrolled during active disease.

The chain has TRBV5-1 and TRBJ2-3; TRBD2 is a possible D gene (5 bases). CDR1 SGHRS and CDR2 YFSETQ come from the germline V gene. V gave up 10 bases and J gave up 4 bases, with 19 bases separating them. The CDR3 extends over 14 amino acids. The CDR3 sequence: CASRVVGVADTQYF. CDR3 coding DNA: TGCGCCTCGAGAGTGGTGGGAGTGGCAGATACGCAGTATTTT.

The chain couples TRBV27 to TRBJ1-2, with 7 bases that match TRBD1. Looked up from germline, CDR1 is MNHEY and CDR2 is SMNVEV (reference sequence). V trimming: 4 bases; J trimming: 8 bases; junction bases outside the gene matches: 4. CDR3 length equals 12 residues. CDR3 sequence (DNA): TGTGCCAGCAGTTACACAGGGGTCGGCTACACCTTC. Its protein product is CASSYTGVGYTF.

The CDR3 coding sequence is TGTGCCAGCAGTTACTTGGGACAGGTCTACGAGCAGTACTTC. Translating it yields CASSYLGQVYEQYF. The chain employs TRBV6-5 and TRBJ2-7; 8 bases are a match to TRBD1. This CDR3 comprises 14 residues. Trimming took 1 base from V and 3 from J; bases not matched to a gene: 2. Germline V gene sequence: CDR1 MNHEY, CDR2 SVGAGI.

The rearrangement uses TRBV4-2 and TRBJ1-2; 8 nucleotides match TRBD1. Trimming at V came to 0 bases and at J to 7 bases, leaving 7 bases not matched to a gene. Germline V gene data show CDR1 as LGHNA and CDR2 as YNFKEQ. The CDR3 has 15 amino acids. The CDR3 DNA follows: TGTGCCAGCAGCCAAGACTGGACAGGGAGTCGTGGCTACACCTTC. Residues: CASSQDWTGSRGYTF.

The chain carries TRBV14 and TRBJ2-7; D gene uncertain. Trimming pared 0 bases from V and 6 bases from J, leaving 9 bases between. Germline V gives CDR1 SGHDN, CDR2 FVKESK. There are 13 residues in the CDR3. The CDR3: CASSQEFTREQYF. Written as DNA, the CDR3 is TGTGCCAGCAGCCAAGAATTTACACGCGAGCAGTACTTC. Full variable domain (missing parts from reference TRBV14 and TRBJ2-7): EAGVTQFPSHSVIEKGQTVTLRCDPISGHDNLYWYRRVMGKEIKFLLHFVKESKQDESGMPNNRFLAERTGGTYSTLKVQPAELEDSGVYFCASSQEFTREQYFGPGTRLTVT.

This rearrangement joins TRBV4-2 to TRBJ2-3; 11 nucleotides match TRBD2. Trimming at V came to 6 bases and at J to 0 bases, leaving 5 bases not matched to a gene. Germline-derived CDR1 and CDR2 are LGHNA and YNFKEQ. This CDR3 is built from 16 residues. CDR3 sequence (DNA): TGTGCCAGCAGTATGACTAGCGGGATGAGCACAGATACGCAGTATTTT. Protein sequence: CASSMTSGMSTDTQYF.

This chain uses TRBV6-2 or TRBV6-3 with TRBJ2-4; D call uncertain. Between the trimmed V and J ends, which lost 4 bases and 0 bases, there was a span of 10 bases. The CDR3 has 15 residues. Germline values: CDR1 MNHEY, CDR2 SVGEGT. CDR3 loop: CASSSTQLAKNIQYF. As DNA, the CDR3 is TGTGCCAGCAGTTCAACACAGCTAGCCAAAAACATTCAGTACTTC.

The rearrangement joins TRBV30 to TRBJ1-2; no clear D. The germline V gene encodes CDR1 GTSNPN and CDR2 SVGIG (reference sequence). V lost 2 bases to trimming and J lost 4 bases, with 11 bases between them. CDR3 length equals 13 residues. The CDR3 DNA sequence: TGTGCCTGGAGTCCGCCTAATATCTATGGCTACACCTTC. Translating it yields CAWSPPNIYGYTF.

This chain connects TRBV12-3 or TRBV12-4 to TRBJ2-7; D possibly corresponds to TRBD1 (6 bases). The CDR3 covers 11 residues. Trimming cost V 6 bases and J 6 bases, with 9 bases left between them. The CDR3 here is CASRGRGEQYF. The CDR3 DNA reads as TGTGCCAGCAGAGGCAGGGGCGAGCAGTACTTC.

This clone appeared a single time. The V call is TRBV29-1, the J call TRBJ1-2; 9 nucleotides align to TRBD1. The CDR3 spans 13 residues. Germline V gene lookup returns CDR1 SQVTM and CDR2 ANQGSEA. V trimming: 6 bases; J trimming: 7 bases; junction bases outside the gene matches: 9. CDR3 sequence reads: CSVGTGTGPGYTF. CDR3 bases: TGCAGCGTCGGAACCGGGACAGGGCCTGGCTACACCTTC.

The chain recombines TRBV6-2 or TRBV6-3 with TRBJ2-7; maybe TRBD1 (6 bases). V was trimmed by 5 bases and J by 2 bases, leaving 16 bases between them. The CDR3 runs to 15 residues. The germline CDR1 and CDR2 sequences are MNHEY and SVGEGT. CDR3 sequence: CASSQARDIPYEQYF. As DNA, the CDR3 is TGTGCCAGCAGTCAGGCCCGGGACATACCCTACGAGCAGTACTTC.

The genes are TRBV3-1 (or the pseudogene TRBV3-2) and TRBJ2-5; D is perhaps TRBD1 (6 bases). V was clipped by 0 bases and J by 5 bases, with 7 bases between them. Germline V gene data show CDR1 as LGHDT and CDR2 as YNNKEL (reference sequence). The CDR3 covers 13 residues. CDR3 region: CASSQDRGETQYF. DNA for the CDR3: TGTGCCAGCAGCCAAGACAGGGGCGAGACCCAGTACTTC.

This rearrangement joins TRBV5-1 to TRBJ2-2; TRBD1 aligns across 9 bases. The CDR3 spans 14 residues. Germline V lookup: CDR1 SGHRS, CDR2 YFSETQ. The junction had 8 bases not matched to a gene; V was cut back by 9 bases and J by 5 bases. The CDR3 nucleotides read TGCGCCACCTCCGGGACAGGGTTAACCGGGGAGCTGTTTTTT. It yields the protein CATSGTGLTGELFF. The full variable domain, its missing parts supplied by reference TRBV5-1 and TRBJ2-2, is KAGVTQTPRYLIKTRGQQVTLSCSPISGHRSVSWYQQTPGQGLQFLFEYFSETQRNKGNFPGRFSGRQFSNSRSEMNVSTLELGDSALYLCATSGTGLTGELFFGEGSRLTVL.

This chain links TRBV28 with TRBJ1-2, with TRBD1 as a possible D gene (5 bases). The CDR3 runs 13 residues. V was pared by 10 bases and J by 8 bases, with 20 bases between. The germline gives CDR1 MDHEN, CDR2 SYDVKM. In nucleotides, the CDR3 is TGTGCCACCCTTATTCTCCAGGGAAACGGCTACACCTTC. Translated, it gives CATLILQGNGYTF.

This chain links TRBV10-3 with TRBJ1-5; D may be TRBD1 (6 bases). Germline V gene lookup returns CDR1 ENHRY and CDR2 SYGVKD. Between the trimmed V and J ends, which lost 0 bases and 4 bases, there was a span of 10 bases. The CDR3 sequence is 15 residues long. The CDR3, as DNA: TGTGCCATCAGTGAGTCGACGAGGGGGAATCAGCCCCAGCATTTT. Encoded protein: CAISESTRGNQPQHF.

This chain connects TRBV20-1 to TRBJ2-3, with 7 bases lining up with TRBD2. This CDR3 spans 15 amino acids. CDR1 and CDR2 (germline): DFQATT, SNEGSKA (reference sequence). Trimming cost V 3 bases and J 1 base; bases outside gene matches: 7. CDR3 DNA sequence: TGCAGTGCTAGTTCGCGGGAGACGCGCACAGATACGCAGTATTTT. Protein: CSASSRETRTDTQYF.

The chain joins TRBV5-8 to TRBJ2-3, with D tentatively TRBD1 (5 bases). Germline V gives CDR1 SGHTS, CDR2 YDEGEE. The CDR3 is made up of 14 amino acids. V lost 0 bases and J lost 2, with 7 bases in between. In DNA, the CDR3 is TGTGCCAGCAGCTTGGGACAGTTCACAGATACGCAGTATTTT. Amino acids: CASSLGQFTDTQYF.

This sequence joins TRBV23-1 and TRBJ1-5; D not resolved. TRBV23-1 is an ORF; its function is uncertain. The CDR3 is 14 amino acids. V lost 3 bases, J lost 7 bases, and 13 bases lay in between. CDR3 DNA sequence: TGCGCCAGCAGTCACGCCACCGTGAGCCAGCCCCAGCATTTT. Protein sequence: CASSHATVSQPQHF.

The chain carries TRBV10-3 and TRBJ2-7; 9 positions agree with TRBD1. CDR3 length equals 14 residues. V lost 10 bases to trimming and J lost 6 bases; unmatched junction nucleotides: 13. Germline CDR1 reads ENHRY; CDR2 reads SYGVKD. CDR3 in amino acids: CATNPPDRGGEQYF. The DNA for the CDR3 is TGTGCCACCAACCCCCCGGACAGGGGAGGCGAGCAGTACTTC.

This clone showed up just once. This sequence joins TRBV6-2 or TRBV6-3 and TRBJ2-1; 7 bases align to TRBD2. The germline gives CDR1 MNHEY, CDR2 SVGEGT. CDR3 length: 15 residues. J gave up 2 bases and V 5 bases, and 6 bases lay outside the gene matches. The CDR3 region has the DNA TGTGCCAGCAGTGGTTTAGCGGGCCCCTACAATGAGCAGTTCTTC. Protein: CASSGLAGPYNEQFF.

The rearrangement joins TRBV7-3 to TRBJ1-1; 8 bases map to TRBD1. The CDR3 spans 14 residues. CDR1 is SGHTA and CDR2 is FQGTGA in the germline V gene. V gave up 4 bases and J gave up 11 bases; unmatched junction bases: 12. In nucleotides, the CDR3 is TGTGCCAGCAGCTCTGGACAGGGTGGGAGGAAGGCTTTCTTT. Translation gives CASSSGQGGRKAFF.

For the CDR3, the DNA is TGCAGCGTTGAAGACCCAGGGAAGACTGAAGCTTTCTTT. Translation: CSVEDPGKTEAFF. The rearrangement links TRBV29-1 to TRBJ1-1, with a possible D match to TRBD1 (5 bases). V dropped 0 bases and J dropped 5 bases, with 10 bases sitting between them. The V gene's germline CDR1 is SQVTM and CDR2 ANQGSEA. The CDR3 length is 13 residues.

The chain has TRBV7-9 and TRBJ2-3, with D tentatively TRBD2 (5 bases). Trimming cost V 5 bases and J 5 bases, with 17 bases left between them. This CDR3 has 15 amino acids. Germline CDR1 is SEHNR and CDR2 is FQNEAQ (reference sequence). CDR3: CASSPRYVRGDTQYF. DNA of the CDR3: TGTGCCAGCAGCCCCCGATACGTTCGGGGAGATACGCAGTATTTT.

This rearrangement joins TRBV6-5 to TRBJ2-1; D uncertain. CDR3 length: 14 amino acids. V gave up 11 bases and J gave up 4 bases, with 18 bases separating them. The germline CDR1 and CDR2 sequences are MNHEY and SVGAGI. The DNA of the CDR3 is TGTGCCCTCTACGACACCCGCTCGTACAATGAGCAGTTCTTC. It encodes CALYDTRSYNEQFF.

The table lists this clone with a few counts. The chain combines TRBV28 with TRBJ2-1; possibly TRBD1 for D (5 bases). The V gene lost 6 bases and the J gene lost 5 bases, with 11 bases spanning the gap. Germline V lookup: CDR1 MDHEN, CDR2 SYDVKM. This CDR3 has 13 amino acids. The CDR3: CASRPTGDNEQFF. The CDR3 region has the DNA TGTGCCAGCAGGCCTACAGGAGACAATGAGCAGTTCTTC.

V usage is TRBV7-2 and J usage is TRBJ2-7; D is unresolved. The V end lost 0 bases, the J end lost 0 bases, and 6 bases lay between the germline ends. This CDR3 contains 14 residues. CDR1 is SGHTA, CDR2 FQGNSA, per germline. In DNA, the CDR3 is TGTGCCAGCAGCTTAGCAAGACTCTCCTACGAGCAGTACTTC. Protein product: CASSLARLSYEQYF.

The chain employs TRBV10-3 and TRBJ1-1; D is uncertain. V was shortened by 10 bases and J by 0 bases, with 15 bases between the two germline ends. The CDR3 contains 14 residues. Germline V CDR1 and CDR2: ENHRY, SYGVKD. CDR3: CASQSFELNTEAFF. As DNA, the CDR3 is TGTGCCAGCCAATCATTCGAGTTGAACACTGAAGCTTTCTTT.

This clone is a singleton in its sample. The chain recombines TRBV7-9 with TRBJ1-5, with D perhaps matching TRBD1 (5 bases). Germline V gene data show CDR1 as SEHNR and CDR2 as FQNEAQ (reference sequence). The V end was cut by 1 base, the J end by 6 bases, with 13 bases between. The CDR3 loop spans 15 amino acids. CDR3 sequence: CASSLDGGLGQPQHF. CDR3 bases: TGTGCCAGCAGCTTAGATGGGGGGTTGGGTCAGCCCCAGCATTTT.

The rearrangement joins TRBV11-2 to TRBJ1-2; D is unresolved. From germline, CDR1 is SGHAT and CDR2 FQNNGV. Between the trimmed V and J ends, which lost 1 base and 4 bases, there was a span of 7 bases. The length of the CDR3 is 13 residues. The CDR3 loop is CASSLGLGYGYTF. The CDR3, as DNA: TGTGCCAGCAGCTTAGGACTGGGCTATGGCTACACCTTC.

CDR3 sequence: CASSLVSAGYGYTF. Here the CDR3 DNA reads TGTGCCAGCAGCTTAGTATCGGCGGGATATGGCTACACCTTC. This sequence joins TRBV7-2 and TRBJ1-2; D unclear. The CDR3 covers 14 residues. Germline V CDR1 and CDR2: SGHTA, FQGNSA. The V end was cut by 1 base, the J end by 5 bases, with 11 bases between.

This chain connects TRBV3-1 (or the pseudogene TRBV3-2) to TRBJ1-6; 8 bases map to TRBD1. After removal of 4 bases from V and 8 bases from J, the junction contained 4 bases not matched to a gene. CDR1 is LGHDT and CDR2 is YNNKEL in the germline V gene (reference sequence). CDR3 size: 14 residues. CDR3 DNA sequence: TGTGCCAGCAGCCGCGGACAGGGTTATTCACCCCTCCACTTT. Residues: CASSRGQGYSPLHF.